Below, 3 T cell receptor beta chains from the same sample are listed, as sequenced in a study of blood T cells in healthy people across ages. Primers used in a second PCR of about 7 to 12 cycles were a sample-barcoded 5' primer and a J-beta primer mix. TCRdb independently ran MiXCR on the 5' RACE reads; one entry per CDR3 protein. The sample contains over 600,000 distinct CDR3 sequences, about half of which appear only once. The sample was blood. Receptors originate from an elderly man in good health.

The chain recombines TRBV29-1 with TRBJ2-1; 10 positions agree with TRBD2. Judging by the DNA end, TRBJ2-7 fits better; the J call may be wrong. The germline V gene encodes CDR1 SQVTM and CDR2 ANQGSEA. This CDR3 is built from 15 residues. CDR3 protein: CSVETSGATYNEQYF. The DNA for the CDR3 is TGCAGCGTTGAAACTAGCGGGGCAACCTACAATGAGCAGTACTTC.

The J gene is TRBJ2-1, the V gene TRBV27; a weak D match, TRBD1 (6 bases). The end of the DNA fits TRBJ2-7 better, so the J call may be wrong. There are 15 residues in the CDR3. Germline values: CDR1 MNHEY, CDR2 SMNVEV (reference sequence). CDR3 region: CASGKTGTGYNEQYF. Here the CDR3 DNA reads TGTGCCAGCGGTAAGACAGGAACAGGATACAATGAGCAGTACTTC.

About this clonotype itself: The junction differs from germline at one of its ends, possibly a read error. The chain has TRBV7-9 and TRBJ2-5; 9 nucleotides agree with TRBD2. The CDR3 consists of 16 residues. CDR1 SEHNR and CDR2 FQNEAQ come from the germline V gene (reference sequence). The CDR3 nucleotides read TGTGCCAGCAGCCCCATTGCGGGAGGGCTTTCAGAGGCCCAGTACTTC. Amino acid sequence: CASSPIAGGLSEAQYF.